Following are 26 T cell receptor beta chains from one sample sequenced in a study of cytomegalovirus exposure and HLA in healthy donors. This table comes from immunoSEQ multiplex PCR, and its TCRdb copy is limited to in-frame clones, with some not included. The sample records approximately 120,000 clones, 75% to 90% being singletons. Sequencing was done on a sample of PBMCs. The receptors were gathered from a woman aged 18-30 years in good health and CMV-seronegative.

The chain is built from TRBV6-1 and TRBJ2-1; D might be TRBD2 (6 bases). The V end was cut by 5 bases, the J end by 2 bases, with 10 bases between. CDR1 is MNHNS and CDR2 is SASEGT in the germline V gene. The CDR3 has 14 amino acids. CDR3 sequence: CASSIRGTYNEQFF. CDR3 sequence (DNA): TGTGCCAGCAGTATCCGGGGGACCTACAATGAGCAGTTCTTC.

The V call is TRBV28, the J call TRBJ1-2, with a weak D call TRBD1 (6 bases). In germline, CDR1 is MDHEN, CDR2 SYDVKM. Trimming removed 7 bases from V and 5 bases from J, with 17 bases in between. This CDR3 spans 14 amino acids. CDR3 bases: TGTGCCAGCAAGGCCGGGACATTAGTTTATGGCTACACCTTC. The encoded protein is CASKAGTLVYGYTF.

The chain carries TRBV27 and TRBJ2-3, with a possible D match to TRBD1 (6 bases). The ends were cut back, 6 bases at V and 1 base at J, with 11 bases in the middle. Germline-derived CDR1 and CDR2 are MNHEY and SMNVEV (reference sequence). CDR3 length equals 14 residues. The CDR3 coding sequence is TGTGCCAGCAGGAGGGGGATCCGCACAGATACGCAGTATTTT. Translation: CASRRGIRTDTQYF.

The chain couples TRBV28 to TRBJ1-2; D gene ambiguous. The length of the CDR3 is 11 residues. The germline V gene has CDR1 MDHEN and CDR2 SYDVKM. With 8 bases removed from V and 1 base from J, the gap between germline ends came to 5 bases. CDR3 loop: CASRSNYGYTF. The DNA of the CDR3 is TGTGCCAGCCGCAGTAACTATGGCTACACCTTC.

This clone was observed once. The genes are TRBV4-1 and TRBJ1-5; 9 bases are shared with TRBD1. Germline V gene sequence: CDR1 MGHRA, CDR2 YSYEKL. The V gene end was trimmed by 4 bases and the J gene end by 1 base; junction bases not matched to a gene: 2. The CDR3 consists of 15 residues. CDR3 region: CASSRDRESNQPQHF. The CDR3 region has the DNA TGCGCCAGCAGCCGGGACAGGGAAAGCAATCAGCCCCAGCATTTT.

The CDR3 DNA sequence: TGTGCCAGCAGTTCCGGACAGGGTGAGCAGCCCCAGCATTTT. It encodes CASSSGQGEQPQHF. The V and J genes are TRBV27 and TRBJ1-5; 8 bases line up with TRBD1. Germline V gene lookup returns CDR1 MNHEY and CDR2 SMNVEV (reference sequence). V trimming: 4 bases; J trimming: 7 bases; junction bases outside the gene matches: 6. The CDR3 sequence is 14 residues long.

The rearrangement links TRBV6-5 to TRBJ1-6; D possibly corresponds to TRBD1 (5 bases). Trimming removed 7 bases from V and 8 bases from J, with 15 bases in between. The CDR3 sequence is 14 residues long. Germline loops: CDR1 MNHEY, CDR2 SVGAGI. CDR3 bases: TGTGCCAGCAACGGGCAGGGTAGGGATTCACCCCTCCACTTT. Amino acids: CASNGQGRDSPLHF.

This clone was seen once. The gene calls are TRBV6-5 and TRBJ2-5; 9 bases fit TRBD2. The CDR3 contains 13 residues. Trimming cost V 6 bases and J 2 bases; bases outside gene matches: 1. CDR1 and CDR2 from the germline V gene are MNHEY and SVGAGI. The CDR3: CASSTSGQETQYF. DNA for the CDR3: TGTGCCAGCAGCACTAGCGGGCAAGAGACCCAGTACTTC.

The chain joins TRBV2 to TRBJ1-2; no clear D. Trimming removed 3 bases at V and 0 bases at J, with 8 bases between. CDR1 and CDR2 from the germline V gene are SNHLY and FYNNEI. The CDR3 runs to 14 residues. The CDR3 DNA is TGTGCCAGCAGTGAGACTAGTCCTAACTATGGCTACACCTTC. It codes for CASSETSPNYGYTF. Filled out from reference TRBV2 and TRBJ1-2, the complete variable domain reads EPEVTQTPSHQVTQMGQEVILRCVPISNHLYFYWYRQILGQKVEFLVSFYNNEISEKSEIFDDQFSVERPDGSNFTLKIRSTKLEDSAMYFCASSETSPNYGYTFGSGTRLTVV.

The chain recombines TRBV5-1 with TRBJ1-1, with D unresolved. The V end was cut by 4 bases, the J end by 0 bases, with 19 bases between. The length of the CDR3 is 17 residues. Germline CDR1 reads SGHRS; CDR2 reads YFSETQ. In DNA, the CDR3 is TGCGCCAGCAGCCCGACGGTTGGGCCCGTCATGAACACTGAAGCTTTCTTT. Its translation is CASSPTVGPVMNTEAFF.

The CDR3 sequence: CASSLGGSNYGYTF. The CDR3, as DNA: TGCGCCAGCAGCCTTGGGGGCAGTAACTATGGCTACACCTTC. The chain carries TRBV4-3 and TRBJ1-2; possibly TRBD1 for D (6 bases). Germline CDR1 and CDR2: LGHNA and YSLEER. The V and J ends lost 4 bases and 1 base respectively, with 10 bases between them. This CDR3 has 14 residues.

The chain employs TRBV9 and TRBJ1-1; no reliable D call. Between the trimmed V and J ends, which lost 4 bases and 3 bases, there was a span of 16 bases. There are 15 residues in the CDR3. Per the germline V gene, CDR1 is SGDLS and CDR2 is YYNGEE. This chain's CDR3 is CASSQALGADTEAFF. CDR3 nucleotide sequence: TGTGCCAGCAGCCAGGCCCTGGGAGCGGACACTGAAGCTTTCTTT.

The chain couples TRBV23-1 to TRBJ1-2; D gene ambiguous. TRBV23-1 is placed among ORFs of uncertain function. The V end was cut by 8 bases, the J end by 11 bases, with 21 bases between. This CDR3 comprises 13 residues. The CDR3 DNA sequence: TGCGCCAGCCAGAGCCGGGAGCCTATGGGTTACACCTTC. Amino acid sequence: CASQSREPMGYTF.

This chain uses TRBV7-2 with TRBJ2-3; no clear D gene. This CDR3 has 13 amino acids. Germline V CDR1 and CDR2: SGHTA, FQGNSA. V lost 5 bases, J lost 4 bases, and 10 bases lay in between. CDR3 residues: CASSLTRADTQYF. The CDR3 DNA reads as TGTGCCAGCAGCCTCACCCGGGCAGATACGCAGTATTTT.

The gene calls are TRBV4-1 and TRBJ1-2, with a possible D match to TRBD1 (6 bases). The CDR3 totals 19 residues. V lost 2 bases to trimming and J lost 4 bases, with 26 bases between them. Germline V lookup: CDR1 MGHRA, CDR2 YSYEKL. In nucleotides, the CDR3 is TGCGCCAGCAGCCAACTTAACCGGGACAAGTTAGATCGGGTCTATGGCTACACCTTC. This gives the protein CASSQLNRDKLDRVYGYTF.

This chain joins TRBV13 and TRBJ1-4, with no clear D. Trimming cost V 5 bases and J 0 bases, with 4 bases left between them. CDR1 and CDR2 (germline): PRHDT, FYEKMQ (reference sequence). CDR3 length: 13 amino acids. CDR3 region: CASSPSTNEKLFF. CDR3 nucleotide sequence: TGTGCCAGCAGCCCCTCAACTAATGAAAAACTGTTTTTT.

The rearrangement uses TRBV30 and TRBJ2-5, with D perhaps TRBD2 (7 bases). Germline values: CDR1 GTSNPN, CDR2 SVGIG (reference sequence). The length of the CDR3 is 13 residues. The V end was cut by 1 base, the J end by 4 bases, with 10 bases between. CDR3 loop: CAWSGGGGETQYF. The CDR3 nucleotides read TGTGCCTGGAGTGGAGGGGGGGGAGAGACCCAGTACTTC.

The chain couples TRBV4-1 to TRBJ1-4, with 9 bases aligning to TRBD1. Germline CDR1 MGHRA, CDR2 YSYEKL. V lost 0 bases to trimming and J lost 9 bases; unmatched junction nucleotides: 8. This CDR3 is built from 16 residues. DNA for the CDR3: TGCGCCAGCAGCCAAGATCAGGGGACAGGGAAGAAAAAACTGTTTTTT. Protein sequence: CASSQDQGTGKKKLFF.

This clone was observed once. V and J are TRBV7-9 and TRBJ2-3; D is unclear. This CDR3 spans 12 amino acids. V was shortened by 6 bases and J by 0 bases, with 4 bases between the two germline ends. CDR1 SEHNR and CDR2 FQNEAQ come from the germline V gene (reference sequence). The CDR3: CASRSSTDTQYF. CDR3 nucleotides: TGTGCCAGCAGATCTAGCACAGATACGCAGTATTTT.

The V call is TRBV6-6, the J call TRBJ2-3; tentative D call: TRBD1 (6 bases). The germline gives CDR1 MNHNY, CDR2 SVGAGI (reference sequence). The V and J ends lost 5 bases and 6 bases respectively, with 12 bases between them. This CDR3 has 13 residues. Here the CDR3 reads CASSRQGLDTQYF. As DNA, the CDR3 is TGTGCCAGCAGTCGCCAGGGGTTGGATACGCAGTATTTT.

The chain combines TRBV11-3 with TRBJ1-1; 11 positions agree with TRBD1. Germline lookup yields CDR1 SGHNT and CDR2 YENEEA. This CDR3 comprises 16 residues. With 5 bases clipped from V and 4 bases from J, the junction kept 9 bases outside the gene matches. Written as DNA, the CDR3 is TGTGCCAGCAGCGAGGCCGGGACAGGGGGTACCACTGAAGCTTTCTTT. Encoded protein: CASSEAGTGGTTEAFF.

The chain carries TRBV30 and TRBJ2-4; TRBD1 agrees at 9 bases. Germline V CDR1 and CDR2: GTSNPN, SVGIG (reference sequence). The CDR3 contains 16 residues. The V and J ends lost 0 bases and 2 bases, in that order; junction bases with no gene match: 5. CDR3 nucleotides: TGTGCCTGGAGTGTATCGGGACAGGGTACCAAAAACATTCAGTACTTC. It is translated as CAWSVSGQGTKNIQYF.

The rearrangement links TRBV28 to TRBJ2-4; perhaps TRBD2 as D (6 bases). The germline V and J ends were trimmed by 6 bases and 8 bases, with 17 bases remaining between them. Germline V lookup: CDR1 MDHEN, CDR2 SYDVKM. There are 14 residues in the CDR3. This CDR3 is CASRPWSRGYIQYF. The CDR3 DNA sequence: TGTGCCAGCAGGCCCTGGTCCCGGGGGTACATTCAGTACTTC.

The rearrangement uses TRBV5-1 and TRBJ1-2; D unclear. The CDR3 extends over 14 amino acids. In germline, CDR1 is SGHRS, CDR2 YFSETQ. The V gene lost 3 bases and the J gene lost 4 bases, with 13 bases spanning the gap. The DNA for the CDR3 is TGCGCCAGCAGCTACCCGGGGAGCGGCTATGGCTACACCTTC. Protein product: CASSYPGSGYGYTF.

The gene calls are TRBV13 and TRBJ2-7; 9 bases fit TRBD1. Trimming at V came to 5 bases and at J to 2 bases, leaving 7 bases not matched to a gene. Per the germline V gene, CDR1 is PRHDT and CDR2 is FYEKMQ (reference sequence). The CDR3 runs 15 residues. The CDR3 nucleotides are TGTGCCAGCAGCCCTGGACAGGGGACCGCCTACGAGCAGTACTTC. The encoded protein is CASSPGQGTAYEQYF.

CDR3 amino acids: CASSLTSGGSGANVLTF. The CDR3 DNA is TGTGCCAGCAGTTTGACTAGCGGGGGATCTGGGGCCAACGTCCTGACTTTC. This chain links TRBV6-4 with TRBJ2-6; TRBD2 matches 12 bases. Trimming took 5 bases from V and 1 from J; bases not matched to a gene: 3. CDR1 is MRHNA, CDR2 SNTAGT, per germline. This CDR3 has 17 residues.